Below are 29 T cell receptor beta chains sequenced from a single sample in a study of cytomegalovirus exposure and HLA in healthy donors. Primers: 60 Vbeta forward and 13 Jbeta reverse. Generated by immunoSEQ multiplex PCR, the TCRdb table keeps only in-frame clones and is missing some. The sample table sets out around 100,000 clones. The sample was PBMCs. Source of these receptors: a man between 35 and 55 years old in good health and CMV-seropositive.

The chain uses TRBV11-2 and TRBJ2-7, with 12 nucleotides matching TRBD2. V dropped 3 bases and J dropped 0; count of bases not matched to a gene: 0. The CDR3 is 15 residues long. The germline gives CDR1 SGHAT, CDR2 FQNNGV. The CDR3 DNA follows: TGTGCCAGCAGCTTGACTAGCGGGAGCTCCTACGAGCAGTACTTC. It specifies CASSLTSGSSYEQYF. The full variable domain, with the rest looked up from reference TRBV11-2 and TRBJ2-7, is EAGVAQSPRYKIIEKRQSVAFWCNPISGHATLYWYQQILGQGPKLLIQFQNNGVVDDSQLPKDRFSAERLKGVDSTLKIQPAKLEDSAVYLCASSLTSGSSYEQYFGPGTRLTVT.

The chain employs TRBV7-6 and TRBJ1-5; D unresolved. This CDR3 comprises 15 residues. Germline V gene sequence: CDR1 SGHVS, CDR2 FNYEAQ. Trimming removed 1 base from V and 3 bases from J, with 10 bases in between. DNA for the CDR3: TGTGCCAGCAGCTTAGATCGCACCTACAATCAGCCCCAGCATTTT. It encodes CASSLDRTYNQPQHF.

Written as DNA, the CDR3 is TGCGCCAGCAGCTTGGGACAGGGGGCAAGGAATGAAAAACTGTTTTTT. Translating it yields CASSLGQGARNEKLFF. The rearrangement uses TRBV5-1 and TRBJ1-4; the match to TRBD1 covers 10 bases. Trimming cost V 0 bases and J 5 bases; bases outside gene matches: 4. The CDR3 has 16 amino acids. Germline assignment: CDR1 SGHRS and CDR2 YFSETQ.

This rearrangement joins TRBV11-1 to TRBJ2-7; D perhaps matches TRBD1 (6 bases). Trimming stripped 8 bases from V and 3 bases from J, with 11 bases between. This CDR3 has 12 residues. Germline V gene lookup returns CDR1 SGHAT and CDR2 FQDESV (reference sequence). The CDR3 here is CASGDNIYEQYF. The DNA for the CDR3 is TGTGCCAGCGGGGACAATATCTACGAGCAGTACTTC. The complete variable domain, with remaining parts taken from reference TRBV11-1 and TRBJ2-7, reads EAEVAQSPRYKITEKSQAVAFWCDPISGHATLYWYRQILGQGPELLVQFQDESVVDDSQLPKDRFSAERLKGVDSTLKIQPAELGDSAMYLCASGDNIYEQYFGPGTRLTVT.

The V and J genes are TRBV4-2 and TRBJ2-7; 7 bases fit TRBD2. The CDR3 consists of 16 residues. Germline V lookup: CDR1 LGHNA, CDR2 YNFKEQ. The V and J ends lost 4 bases and 5 bases, in that order; junction bases with no gene match: 14. The CDR3 reads CASSRVGELAANEQYF. The CDR3 region has the DNA TGTGCCAGCAGCCGGGTTGGGGAGCTAGCGGCCAACGAGCAGTACTTC.

This chain joins TRBV28 and TRBJ1-1; D unclear. The CDR3 contains 13 residues. Germline CDR1 and CDR2: MDHEN and SYDVKM. V was clipped by 7 bases and J by 0 bases, with 9 bases between them. CDR3 DNA sequence: TGTGCCAGCAACCCCAGGATGAACACTGAAGCTTTCTTT. Translated: CASNPRMNTEAFF.

This sequence joins TRBV10-3 and TRBJ2-7, with 8 bases lining up with TRBD2. The CDR3 extends over 15 amino acids. Germline-derived CDR1 and CDR2 are ENHRY and SYGVKD. V lost 6 bases, J lost 3 bases, and 10 bases stayed unmatched. For the CDR3, the DNA is TGTGCCATCAGGGGTTCGGGAGGGAAACACTACGAGCAGTACTTC. This gives the protein CAIRGSGGKHYEQYF.

The chain links TRBV28 to TRBJ1-1, with D unclear. Germline CDR1 and CDR2: MDHEN and SYDVKM. The V gene lost 6 bases and the J gene lost 14 bases, with 25 bases spanning the gap. The CDR3 runs 14 residues. The DNA of the CDR3 is TGTGCCAGCAGACCATCGGAGGGTATAACTTCCGTATTCTTT. This encodes CASRPSEGITSVFF.

The chain is built from TRBV5-6 and TRBJ1-5; TRBD1 might be the D (5 bases). The CDR3 is made up of 17 amino acids. Trimming cost V 4 bases and J 4 bases, with 21 bases left between them. CDR1 and CDR2 (germline): SGHDT, YYEEEE. In nucleotides, the CDR3 is TGTGCCAGCAGCCCATCGGTCGGACGGACAAAAAATCAGCCCCAGCATTTT. Translating it yields CASSPSVGRTKNQPQHF.

This rearrangement joins TRBV2 to TRBJ2-7; 8 bases are a match to TRBD1. CDR3 size: 13 residues. Germline CDR1 and CDR2: SNHLY and FYNNEI. The CDR3 reads CATAGGLGYEQYF. The CDR3 DNA sequence: TGTGCAACAGCAGGGGGCCTAGGATACGAGCAGTACTTC.

The chain is built from TRBV7-8 and TRBJ1-5, with D possibly TRBD1 on 6 matching bases. Germline V CDR1 and CDR2: SGHVS, FQNEAQ. V shed 5 bases and J shed 4 bases, with 21 bases lying between them. The CDR3 is 17 residues long. CDR3 in amino acids: CASSGSRGGPENQPQHF. The CDR3 coding sequence is TGTGCCAGCAGCGGTTCGAGGGGGGGGCCCGAGAATCAGCCCCAGCATTTT.

CDR3 loop: CASSEEGPFYNEQFF. The CDR3 nucleotides read TGTGCCAGCAGTGAGGAGGGACCCTTTTACAATGAGCAGTTCTTC. The rearrangement links TRBV2 to TRBJ2-1; tentatively, D is TRBD2 (6 bases). CDR1 and CDR2 from the germline V gene are SNHLY and FYNNEI. The CDR3 contains 15 residues. V was clipped by 3 bases and J by 4 bases, with 13 bases between them.

The chain employs TRBV13 and TRBJ2-7; 8 bases line up with TRBD1. CDR1 and CDR2 (germline): PRHDT, FYEKMQ (reference sequence). The CDR3 is made up of 14 amino acids. Trimming took 0 bases from V and 2 from J; bases not matched to a gene: 0. The CDR3 region is CASSLGQGAYEQYF. The CDR3 bases are TGTGCCAGCAGCTTAGGACAGGGGGCCTACGAGCAGTACTTC.

This chain connects TRBV7-3 to TRBJ2-7, with 10 positions matching TRBD1. J was trimmed by 2 bases and V by 5 bases; bases with no gene match: 6. This CDR3 comprises 15 residues. In germline, CDR1 is SGHTA, CDR2 FQGTGA. The chain's CDR3 is CASSDPGTGAYEQYF. CDR3 in DNA: TGTGCCAGCAGCGACCCCGGGACAGGGGCCTACGAGCAGTACTTC.

This chain joins TRBV7-3 and TRBJ2-5, with 7 nucleotides matching TRBD1. CDR3 length equals 15 residues. The J segment lost 2 bases and the V segment lost 5 bases, leaving 8 bases of the junction unmatched. Germline CDR1 is SGHTA and CDR2 is FQGTGA. This chain's CDR3 is CASSATGTEQETQYF. In DNA, the CDR3 is TGTGCCAGCAGCGCCACGGGGACAGAACAAGAGACCCAGTACTTC. Complete variable domain (other parts from reference TRBV7-3 and TRBJ2-5): GAGVSQTPSNKVTEKGKYVELRCDPISGHTALYWYRQSLGQGPEFLIYFQGTGAADDSGLPNDRFFAVRPEGSVSTLKIQRTERGDSAVYLCASSATGTEQETQYFGPGTRLLVL.

The V gene is TRBV4-1, the J gene TRBJ2-2, with a weak D call TRBD2 (5 bases). The CDR3 sequence is 10 residues long. The germline V gene has CDR1 MGHRA and CDR2 YSYEKL. V was pared by 8 bases and J by 8 bases, with 6 bases between. This chain's CDR3 is CASGGGELFF. Here the CDR3 DNA reads TGCGCCAGCGGCGGGGGGGAGCTGTTTTTT.

The rearrangement uses TRBV21-1 and TRBJ2-5; the table names TRBD2, a call not compared with the DNA. TRBV21-1 is deemed a pseudogene. The CDR3 has 15 amino acids. CDR3 loop: CASSKVAGFQETQYF. CDR3 bases: TGTGCCAGCAGCAAAGTTGCGGGGTTTCAAGAGACCCAGTACTTC.

The V gene is TRBV7-9, the J gene TRBJ2-2, with a weak D call TRBD2 (5 bases). In germline, CDR1 is SEHNR, CDR2 FQNEAQ (reference sequence). The CDR3 consists of 14 residues. Trimming took 2 bases from V and 2 from J, leaving 6 bases between them. Here the CDR3 reads CASSLLANTGELFF. CDR3 in DNA: TGTGCCAGCAGCTTACTAGCAAACACCGGGGAGCTGTTTTTT.

This chain connects TRBV7-9 to TRBJ1-2; D uncertain. V gave up 6 bases and J gave up 4 bases, with 12 bases separating them. The CDR3 has 13 residues. Germline CDR1 SEHNR, CDR2 FQNEAQ (reference sequence). The CDR3 loop is CASSPNTPYGYTF. The CDR3 DNA follows: TGTGCCAGCAGTCCGAACACCCCCTATGGCTACACCTTC.

The chain joins TRBV28 to TRBJ2-1; weak D call: TRBD2 (6 bases). V was trimmed by 3 bases and J by 3 bases, leaving 15 bases between them. CDR1 and CDR2 from the germline V gene are MDHEN and SYDVKM. CDR3 length: 16 residues. CDR3 nucleotides: TGTGCCAGCAGTTTTACCTCGGGAGCTCTCTACAATGAGCAGTTCTTC. This gives the protein CASSFTSGALYNEQFF.

This rearrangement joins TRBV20-1 to TRBJ2-1; no definite D call. V was clipped by 4 bases and J by 7 bases, with 8 bases between them. The CDR3 covers 11 residues. The germline gives CDR1 DFQATT, CDR2 SNEGSKA (reference sequence). The CDR3 DNA reads TGCAGTGCTACCCCGCAGAATGAGCAGTTCTTC. This gives the protein CSATPQNEQFF.

J is TRBJ2-1 and V is TRBV29-1, with 7 bases that match TRBD1. Germline loops: CDR1 SQVTM, CDR2 ANQGSEA. The trim removed 0 bases at V and 1 base at J, leaving 0 bases unmatched. The CDR3 has 14 amino acids. The CDR3 protein is CSVEETGSYNEQFF. DNA of the CDR3: TGCAGCGTTGAAGAGACAGGGTCCTACAATGAGCAGTTCTTC.

This chain uses TRBV6-1 with TRBJ2-1, with D tentatively TRBD1 (6 bases). Germline V gene lookup returns CDR1 MNHNS and CDR2 SASEGT. V was pared by 4 bases and J by 5 bases, with 9 bases between. This CDR3 region has 13 residues. CDR3 amino acids: CASSGTADNEQFF. The DNA of the CDR3 is TGTGCCAGCAGTGGGACAGCCGACAATGAGCAGTTCTTC.

The chain combines TRBV12-1 with TRBJ1-4. TRBV12-1 is recorded as a pseudogene. This CDR3 is 15 amino acids long. The CDR3 here is CASSFLDPTNEKLFF. DNA of the CDR3: TGTGCCAGCAGCTTCTTAGATCCAACTAATGAAAAACTGTTTTTT.

The chain employs TRBV19 and TRBJ1-1; tentative D call: TRBD1 (6 bases). Trimming cost V 10 bases and J 1 base, with 16 bases left between them. Germline assignment: CDR1 LNHDA and CDR2 SQIVND (reference sequence). The CDR3 is made up of 14 amino acids. The CDR3 region is CATKETGPNTEAFF. CDR3 in DNA: TGTGCCACCAAAGAGACAGGCCCGAACACTGAAGCTTTCTTT. The variable domain in full, with the rest retrieved from reference TRBV19 and TRBJ1-1, is DGGITQSPKYLFRKEGQNVTLSCEQNLNHDAMYWYRQDPGQGLRLIYYSQIVNDFQKGDIAEGYSVSREKKESFPLTVTSAQKNPTAFYLCATKETGPNTEAFFGQGTRLTVV.

This rearrangement joins TRBV5-4 to TRBJ1-1; TRBD1 matches 8 bases. Germline CDR1 reads SGHNT; CDR2 reads YYREEE (reference sequence). V gave up 4 bases and J gave up 2 bases; unmatched junction bases: 7. The CDR3 length is 15 residues. CDR3 sequence: CASSPNRGVNTEAFF. The CDR3 DNA follows: TGTGCCAGCAGCCCCAACAGGGGGGTTAACACTGAAGCTTTCTTT.

J is TRBJ1-5 and V is TRBV19, with no clear D. The ends were cut back, 3 bases at V and 0 bases at J, with 9 bases in the middle. The CDR3 contains 15 residues. CDR1 and CDR2 (germline): LNHDA, SQIVND (reference sequence). The CDR3 sequence: CASSISGNSNQPQHF. The CDR3 DNA is TGTGCCAGTAGTATCTCGGGGAATAGCAATCAGCCCCAGCATTTT.

The chain couples TRBV28 to TRBJ2-3, with D tentatively TRBD2 (7 bases). Germline CDR1 MDHEN, CDR2 SYDVKM. Trimming took off 4 bases at V and 2 bases at J, with 13 bases between the two ends. The CDR3 contains 15 residues. CDR3 DNA sequence: TGTGCCAGCAGTTCTCCGGGGGGCCTCACAGATACGCAGTATTTT. Amino acids: CASSSPGGLTDTQYF.

The chain carries TRBV27 and TRBJ2-1; 7 positions match TRBD2. The CDR3 runs 15 residues. Germline CDR1 reads MNHEY; CDR2 reads SMNVEV (reference sequence). With 2 bases clipped from V and 6 bases from J, the junction kept 7 bases outside the gene matches. The CDR3 DNA follows: TGTGCCAGCAGTTTAACAGCGGGACTTCGCAATGAGCAGTTCTTC. This encodes CASSLTAGLRNEQFF.